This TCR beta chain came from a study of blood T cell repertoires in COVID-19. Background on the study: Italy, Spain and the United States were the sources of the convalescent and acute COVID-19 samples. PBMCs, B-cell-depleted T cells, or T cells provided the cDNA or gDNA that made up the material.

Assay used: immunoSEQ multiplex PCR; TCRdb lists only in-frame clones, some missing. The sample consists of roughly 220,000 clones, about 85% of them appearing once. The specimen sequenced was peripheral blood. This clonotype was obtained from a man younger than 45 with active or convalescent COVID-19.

CDR3 sequence (DNA): TGTGCCAGCATGACCGGACAGGGGGTTTACGAGCAGTACTTC. This codes for CASMTGQGVYEQYF. The V gene is TRBV6-5, the J gene TRBJ2-7; 10 nucleotides agree with TRBD1. Per germline, CDR1 MNHEY and CDR2 SVGAGI. This CDR3 is built from 14 residues. J was trimmed by 4 bases and V by 7 bases; bases with no gene match: 7.